The 25 T cell receptor beta chains reported below all come from one sample, sequenced in a study of neurological immune-mediated disorders. TCRdb redid the calling of the 5' RACE reads with MiXCR, one entry per CDR3 protein. The sample gives over 35,000 distinct CDR3 sequences, roughly 2.5% of which show up once; less than 3% is in the top ten. The sequencing sample was made of PBMCs. The source of these receptors is a man between 50 and 59 years old with multiple sclerosis.

This clonotype was seen at least ten times. V usage is TRBV7-2 and J usage is TRBJ1-5; D call uncertain. The V gene lost 2 bases and the J gene lost 4 bases, with 9 bases spanning the gap. Per germline, CDR1 SGHTA and CDR2 FQGNSA. The CDR3 covers 14 residues. The chain's CDR3 is CASSLSQTNQPQHF. In nucleotides, the CDR3 is TGTGCCAGCAGCTTATCACAGACGAATCAGCCCCAGCATTTT.

This clonotype was counted ten times or more. This sequence joins TRBV29-1 and TRBJ1-2; no clear D gene. The CDR3 extends over 13 amino acids. The germline CDR1 and CDR2 sequences are SQVTM and ANQGSEA. V was clipped by 6 bases and J by 6 bases, with 17 bases between them. The CDR3 protein is CSVGRADLNGYTF. Written as DNA, the CDR3 is TGCAGCGTCGGGCGGGCAGACTTAAATGGCTACACCTTC.

This clonotype has at least ten counts. The V call is TRBV20-1, the J call TRBJ1-4; D gene uncertain. The V end was cut by 0 bases, the J end by 4 bases, with 15 bases between. Germline V gene sequence: CDR1 DFQATT, CDR2 SNEGSKA (reference sequence). This CDR3 region has 16 residues. The CDR3 protein is CSARDLWTPSNEKLFF. The CDR3, as DNA: TGCAGTGCTAGAGATCTTTGGACCCCTAGTAATGAAAAACTGTTTTTT.

Many counts were recorded for this clonotype. The CDR3 spells CASSTGQEGETQYF. CDR3 nucleotides: TGCGCCAGCAGCACCGGACAGGAGGGTGAGACCCAGTACTTC. The chain carries TRBV5-1 and TRBJ2-5; D possibly corresponds to TRBD1 (7 bases). The CDR3 runs 14 residues. Per germline, CDR1 SGHRS and CDR2 YFSETQ. Trimming stripped 4 bases from V and 5 bases from J, with 15 bases between.

In regard to this clonotype: Sequence at one end of the junction differs from germline and may be a read error. The genes are TRBV5-1 and TRBJ2-7; 8 bases match TRBD1. The length of the CDR3 is 16 residues. In germline, CDR1 is SGHRS, CDR2 YFSETQ. The CDR3 DNA reads TGCGCCAGCAGCTTGGGAACGGGACAGGACTACTACGAGCGGTACTTC. It translates to CASSLGTGQDYYERYF.

This clonotype came up many times. V usage is TRBV10-3 and J usage is TRBJ1-2; the D is unclear. This CDR3 is built from 15 residues. Germline V gene sequence: CDR1 ENHRY, CDR2 SYGVKD. V lost 4 bases and J lost 3, with 15 bases in between. The CDR3 bases are TGTGCCATCAGTGCGGGCGGGCCGGGCGACTATGGCTACACCTTC. It codes for CAISAGGPGDYGYTF.

This clonotype has at least ten counts. CDR3 protein: CATSDLSGAGGPNEQFF. The DNA of the CDR3 is TGTGCCACCAGTGATTTGTCTGGGGCGGGGGGGCCCAATGAGCAGTTCTTC. V and J are TRBV24-1 and TRBJ2-1, with 9 bases lining up with TRBD2. The germline CDR1 and CDR2 sequences are KGHDR and SFDVKD. V lost 0 bases and J lost 6; bases outside the gene matches: 8. The CDR3 is 17 residues long.

This clonotype was recorded many times. The V and J genes are TRBV12-3 or TRBV12-4 and TRBJ1-3; D is undetermined. This CDR3 spans 14 amino acids. The germline V and J ends were trimmed by 6 bases and 2 bases, with 11 bases remaining between them. The CDR3 coding sequence is TGTGCCAGCAGCCCCCACGGGGCTGGAAACACCATATATTTT. Translating gives CASSPHGAGNTIYF.

Many counts were recorded for this clonotype. This sequence joins TRBV25-1 and TRBJ2-1; maybe TRBD1 (5 bases). The germline gives CDR1 MGHDK, CDR2 SYGVNS. The V end lost 2 bases, the J end lost 8 bases, and 16 bases lay between the germline ends. CDR3 length: 15 amino acids. Written as DNA, the CDR3 is TGTGCCAGCAGTGAACAGGGCAGGGCCCCCTATGAGCAGTTCTTC. This translates into CASSEQGRAPYEQFF. Variable domain in full (rest from reference TRBV25-1 and TRBJ2-1): EADIYQTPRYLVIGTGKKITLECSQTMGHDKMYWYQQDPGMELHLIHYSYGVNSTEKGDLSSESTVSRIRTEHFPLTLESARPSHTSQYLCASSEQGRAPYEQFFGPGTRLTVL.

This clonotype was seen many times. This chain links TRBV18 with TRBJ1-5, with 10 positions matching TRBD1. V trimming: 3 bases; J trimming: 0 bases; junction bases outside the gene matches: 2. This CDR3 contains 16 residues. CDR1 and CDR2 (germline): KGHSH, LQKENI. CDR3 region: CASSPGQGNSNQPQHF. The CDR3 nucleotides are TGTGCCAGCTCACCGGGACAGGGGAATAGCAATCAGCCCCAGCATTTT.

This clonotype was observed at least ten times. This chain uses TRBV2 with TRBJ2-5; the D gene is possibly TRBD2 (5 bases). This CDR3 spans 13 amino acids. CDR1 and CDR2 from the germline V gene are SNHLY and FYNNEI. With 7 bases removed from V and 2 bases from J, the gap between germline ends came to 11 bases. The CDR3 region has the DNA TGTGCCAGCAACGGCGGGCCACAAGAGACCCAGTACTTC. Translating it yields CASNGGPQETQYF.

This clonotype was seen at least ten times. A junction end diverges from the germline sequence, so it may reflect a read error. The chain recombines TRBV29-1 with TRBJ1-5; D is unclear. Germline CDR1 and CDR2: SQVTM and ANQGSEA. The CDR3 covers 13 residues. CDR3 residues: CSVSPDGNQPQNF. Here the CDR3 DNA reads TGCAGCGTGAGCCCAGACGGCAATCAGCCCCAGAATTTT.

This clonotype showed up many times. This chain joins TRBV20-1 and TRBJ2-5, with 8 bases identical to TRBD1. The CDR3 spans 12 residues. CDR1 is DFQATT and CDR2 is SNEGSKA in the germline V gene (reference sequence). CDR3 coding DNA: TGCGCCGACAGGGGAGTGGGAGAGACCCAGTACTTC. This translates into CADRGVGETQYF.

This clonotype has at least ten counts. The chain joins TRBV12-3 or TRBV12-4 to TRBJ2-5; perhaps TRBD1 as D (5 bases). V dropped 2 bases and J dropped 6 bases, with 13 bases sitting between them. CDR3 length: 14 residues. This CDR3 reads CASSLRGISKTQYF. CDR3 nucleotides: TGTGCCAGCAGTTTAAGGGGAATCAGCAAGACCCAGTACTTC.

This clonotype was detected many times. The chain carries TRBV6-5 and TRBJ2-7; TRBD2 matches at 10 bases. CDR3 size: 16 residues. The ends lost 2 bases at V and 2 bases at J; junction bases unmatched: 6. The germline CDR1 and CDR2 sequences are MNHEY and SVGAGI. The CDR3 nucleotides are TGTGCCAGCAGTTACGTCGGGACTAGCGCTGCCTACGAGCAGTACTTC. Residues: CASSYVGTSAAYEQYF.

The sample holds many counts of this clonotype. The V gene is TRBV5-1, the J gene TRBJ2-5; TRBD2 is a possible D gene (6 bases). This CDR3 region has 16 residues. Germline loops: CDR1 SGHRS, CDR2 YFSETQ. V lost 0 bases and J 0 bases, leaving 12 bases between the germline ends. CDR3 region: CASSLVGGTHQETQYF. In nucleotides, the CDR3 is TGCGCCAGCAGCTTGGTGGGGGGAACCCACCAAGAGACCCAGTACTTC.

In its sample, this clonotype was seen a few times. This CDR3 fails to terminate in the conserved phenylalanine or tryptophan, so it likely reflects a read error. The rearrangement links TRBV20-1 to TRBJ1-2; 9 bases fit TRBD1. This CDR3 spans 14 amino acids. The J segment lost 4 bases and the V segment lost 2 bases, leaving 5 bases of the junction unmatched. CDR1 and CDR2 from the germline V gene are DFQATT and SNEGSKA (reference sequence). CDR3 coding DNA: TGCAGTGCTAGACTCCAGACAGGGGGCTATGGCTACACCAAC. Translated, it gives CSARLQTGGYGYTN.

In this sample, this clonotype turned up many times. The V call is TRBV11-2, the J call TRBJ2-5; D remains unclear. Germline V lookup: CDR1 SGHAT, CDR2 FQNNGV. The CDR3 has 14 amino acids. V lost 4 bases and J lost 4, with 13 bases in between. The CDR3 sequence: CASSSNGQPETQYF. In DNA, the CDR3 is TGTGCCAGCAGCTCCAATGGGCAGCCAGAGACCCAGTACTTC.

This clonotype showed up many times. The chain employs TRBV9 and TRBJ1-3, with no clear D. V was clipped by 0 bases and J by 4 bases, with 11 bases between them. Germline V gene data show CDR1 as SGDLS and CDR2 as YYNGEE. This CDR3 is 15 amino acids long. CDR3 sequence: CASSVAPDRGNTIYF. The CDR3 DNA reads TGTGCCAGCAGCGTAGCTCCAGATAGAGGAAACACCATATATTTT.

This clonotype was seen at least ten times. V is TRBV20-1 and J is TRBJ2-3, with a tentative D call TRBD1 (5 bases). CDR3 size: 16 residues. Trimming stripped 1 base from V and 2 bases from J, with 16 bases between. Germline V gene data show CDR1 as DFQATT and CDR2 as SNEGSKA (reference sequence). In nucleotides, the CDR3 is TGCAGTGCTAGAGCTATCGTTACAGGAACCACAGATACGCAGTATTTT. This translates into CSARAIVTGTTDTQYF.

This clonotype was observed at least ten times. This chain joins TRBV7-2 and TRBJ2-1, with 11 bases aligning to TRBD2. CDR3 length equals 17 residues. Germline V lookup: CDR1 SGHTA, CDR2 FQGNSA. Germline trimming cut 1 base from V and 10 bases from J; bases unmatched to any gene: 12. The CDR3 is CASSLVAGGVGMGEQFF. In DNA, the CDR3 is TGTGCCAGCAGCTTAGTAGCGGGGGGGGTTGGTATGGGCGAGCAGTTCTTC.

This clonotype was counted at least ten times. The chain uses TRBV6-6 and TRBJ2-7, with 9 bases fitting TRBD1. The CDR3 covers 15 residues. The germline V gene encodes CDR1 MNHNY and CDR2 SVGAGI (reference sequence). Germline trimming cut 6 bases from V and 2 bases from J; bases unmatched to any gene: 8. CDR3 loop: CASRGTGTTAYEQYF. CDR3 sequence (DNA): TGTGCCAGCAGGGGGACAGGGACAACTGCCTACGAGCAGTACTTC.

In this sample, this clonotype turned up many times. CDR3 loop: CASGNQAGEGYTF. The CDR3 DNA reads as TGTGCCAGCGGAAACCAGGCAGGGGAAGGCTACACCTTC. V usage is TRBV25-1 and J usage is TRBJ1-2; D may be TRBD1 (6 bases). The CDR3 length is 13 residues. Between the trimmed V and J ends, which lost 8 bases and 8 bases, there was a span of 18 bases. Per the germline V gene, CDR1 is MGHDK and CDR2 is SYGVNS.

In this sample, this clonotype turned up many times. V gene TRBV12-3 or TRBV12-4 combines with J gene TRBJ2-3; possible D gene TRBD2, 6 bases. V was clipped by 4 bases and J by 0 bases, with 11 bases between them. The CDR3 totals 15 residues. CDR3 in DNA: TGTGCCAGCAGTTCGGCGGGGACTAGCACAGATACGCAGTATTTT. It yields the protein CASSSAGTSTDTQYF.

This clonotype was detected many times. This sequence joins TRBV3-1 and TRBJ1-2, with 8 nucleotides matching TRBD1. The CDR3 length is 13 residues. Unmatched junction bases numbered 7, after V lost 6 bases and J lost 7 bases. Germline V gene lookup returns CDR1 LGHDT and CDR2 YNNKEL (reference sequence). The DNA of the CDR3 is TGTGCCAGCAGACCGACAGGGGTGGGTGGCTACACCTTC. Encoded protein: CASRPTGVGGYTF. The full variable domain, completed using reference TRBV3-1 and TRBJ1-2, is DTAVSQTPKYLVTQMGNDKSIKCEQNLGHDTMYWYKQDSKKFLKIMFSYNNKELIINETVPNRFSPKSPDKAHLNLHINSLELGDSAVYFCASRPTGVGGYTFGSGTRLTVV.